The 24 T cell receptor beta chains given below trace back to one sample, sequenced in a study of T cell changes during pregnancy in multiple sclerosis. The assay was immunoSEQ multiplex PCR, and TCRdb's table has in-frame clones only and misses some. The sample has around 100,000 clones, 90% to 95% seen once. Material: peripheral blood, obtained in the second trimester of pregnancy. Receptors originate from a female donor with multiple sclerosis, enrolled in a pregnancy study.

This clone was seen once. V gene TRBV4-1 combines with J gene TRBJ2-7; 7 bases map to TRBD1. This CDR3 region has 15 residues. Germline V gene sequence: CDR1 MGHRA, CDR2 YSYEKL. V was pared by 5 bases and J by 3 bases, with 10 bases of the junction left unmatched. CDR3 residues: CASSIRDSYNYEQYF. The CDR3 nucleotides are TGCGCCAGCAGCATCCGGGACAGCTATAACTACGAGCAGTACTTC.

The chain employs TRBV11-2 and TRBJ1-5, with 9 bases aligning to TRBD1. The CDR3 sequence is 15 residues long. V lost 0 bases to trimming and J lost 6 bases; unmatched junction nucleotides: 3. Germline values: CDR1 SGHAT, CDR2 FQNNGV. The CDR3 DNA sequence: TGTGCCAGCAGCTTAGATGGGACAGGGTCTCAGCCCCAGCATTTT. Its translation: CASSLDGTGSQPQHF.

The J gene is TRBJ1-1, the V gene TRBV6-6; D might be TRBD1 (5 bases). The germline gives CDR1 MNHNY, CDR2 SVGAGI (reference sequence). The CDR3 loop spans 14 amino acids. Trimming removed 6 bases at V and 1 base at J, with 12 bases between. CDR3 nucleotides: TGTGCCAGCAGGACCCCAGGGCAGAACACTGAAGCTTTCTTT. Translated, it gives CASRTPGQNTEAFF.

The sample holds a few counts of this clone. V and J are TRBV19 and TRBJ2-3, with TRBD2 identical over 9 bases. Germline V gene lookup returns CDR1 LNHDA and CDR2 SQIVND (reference sequence). The V and J ends lost 5 bases and 2 bases, in that order; junction bases with no gene match: 5. This CDR3 comprises 15 residues. The CDR3 here is CASSWAGGDTDTQYF. CDR3 sequence (DNA): TGTGCCAGTAGTTGGGCGGGAGGGGACACAGATACGCAGTATTTT.

This clone was found once. This sequence joins TRBV5-4 and TRBJ2-7; maybe TRBD2 (6 bases). In germline, CDR1 is SGHNT, CDR2 YYREEE (reference sequence). This CDR3 spans 13 amino acids. V was cut by 4 bases and J by 6 bases, with 14 bases left in between. DNA of the CDR3: TGTGCCAGCAGCCGGGACTCCCCGGTCGAGCAGTACTTC. Its translation: CASSRDSPVEQYF.

V gene TRBV5-1 combines with J gene TRBJ2-5; 11 nucleotides match TRBD2. The CDR3 totals 17 residues. V lost 1 base to trimming and J lost 0 bases; unmatched junction nucleotides: 5. The germline CDR1 and CDR2 sequences are SGHRS and YFSETQ. The DNA of the CDR3 is TGCGCCAGCAGCTTGAAGTTAGCGGGGGGGTACCAAGAGACCCAGTACTTC. Translation: CASSLKLAGGYQETQYF.

This sequence joins TRBV5-1 and TRBJ1-2; 7 nucleotides agree with TRBD1. Unmatched junction bases numbered 8, after V lost 6 bases and J lost 3 bases. This CDR3 has 14 residues. Germline V lookup: CDR1 SGHRS, CDR2 YFSETQ. For the CDR3, the DNA is TGCGCCAGCACCCCGACAGGGAAGGACTATGGCTACACCTTC. This gives the protein CASTPTGKDYGYTF.

The chain couples TRBV5-4 to TRBJ1-2; TRBD1 might be the D (5 bases). V dropped 2 bases and J dropped 4 bases, with 9 bases sitting between them. Germline V gene data show CDR1 as SGHNT and CDR2 as YYREEE (reference sequence). This CDR3 region has 13 residues. CDR3 loop: CASSFDSSYGYTF. DNA of the CDR3: TGTGCCAGCAGCTTTGACAGCAGCTATGGCTACACCTTC.

This chain connects TRBV2 to TRBJ1-2; 8 bases match TRBD1. V gave up 6 bases and J gave up 3 bases; unmatched junction bases: 6. Germline V gene data show CDR1 as SNHLY and CDR2 as FYNNEI. This CDR3 has 14 amino acids. The CDR3 DNA sequence: TGTGCCAGCAGGCAGGAACAGGGGGACTATGGCTACACCTTC. Translation gives CASRQEQGDYGYTF.

This clone was seen only a few times. The gene calls are TRBV7-7 and TRBJ2-2, with D possibly TRBD1 on 5 matching bases. In germline, CDR1 is SSHAT, CDR2 FNYEAQ (reference sequence). CDR3 length equals 14 residues. V was clipped by 5 bases and J by 6 bases, with 13 bases between them. The CDR3 DNA is TGTGCCAGCAGCCTCGACAGTTCTTCCGGGGAGCTGTTTTTT. This encodes CASSLDSSSGELFF.

The chain employs TRBV10-1 and TRBJ2-3; a possible D gene is TRBD1 (5 bases). V dropped 3 bases and J dropped 2 bases, with 9 bases sitting between them. The germline V gene has CDR1 WNHNN and CDR2 SYGVQD (reference sequence). The CDR3 contains 14 residues. The CDR3 DNA reads as TGCGCCAGCAGTGAATCAGGGCTCACAGATACGCAGTATTTT. Its protein is CASSESGLTDTQYF.

The chain employs TRBV4-1 and TRBJ2-1; a possible D gene is TRBD2 (5 bases). V shed 0 bases and J shed 3 bases, with 24 bases lying between them. From germline, CDR1 is MGHRA and CDR2 YSYEKL. This CDR3 is built from 20 residues. CDR3 DNA: TGCGCCAGCAGCCAAGATCGAGAAAGGGAGCGTCGGCGGTACTACAATGAGCAGTTCTTC. It specifies CASSQDRERERRRYYNEQFF.

This chain's CDR3 is CASRATTGGTGELFF. As DNA, the CDR3 is TGTGCCAGCAGGGCAACGACAGGGGGCACCGGGGAGCTGTTTTTT. The chain links TRBV5-5 to TRBJ2-2, with 9 bases that match TRBD1. CDR3 size: 15 residues. V lost 5 bases to trimming and J lost 4 bases; unmatched junction nucleotides: 6. The germline V gene encodes CDR1 SGHKS and CDR2 YYEKEE (reference sequence).

V gene TRBV18 combines with J gene TRBJ2-1, with 9 bases aligning to TRBD1. V gave up 5 bases and J gave up 8 bases; unmatched junction bases: 13. Germline V gives CDR1 KGHSH, CDR2 LQKENI. This CDR3 is 16 amino acids long. The CDR3 region has the DNA TGTGCCAGCTCATCGACCCCCACAGGGGGCAAGGATGAGCAGTTCTTC. Translating it yields CASSSTPTGGKDEQFF.

The chain is built from TRBV4-2 and TRBJ2-6; no clear D gene. The CDR3 totals 15 residues. Germline values: CDR1 LGHNA, CDR2 YNFKEQ. V dropped 3 bases and J dropped 4 bases, with 10 bases sitting between them. CDR3 in amino acids: CASSQSPSGANVLTF. The CDR3 DNA sequence: TGTGCCAGCAGCCAGAGCCCCTCGGGGGCCAACGTCCTGACTTTC.

The rearrangement uses TRBV5-1 and TRBJ2-2; 7 positions agree with TRBD2. The CDR3 consists of 16 residues. Germline CDR1 reads SGHRS; CDR2 reads YFSETQ. Trimming took 4 bases from V and 1 from J; bases not matched to a gene: 7. The CDR3 DNA reads TGCGCCAGCAGCCCGACTAGCATGGGGAACACCGGGGAGCTGTTTTTT. This codes for CASSPTSMGNTGELFF. Drawing the rest from reference TRBV5-1 and TRBJ2-2, the complete variable domain is KAGVTQTPRYLIKTRGQQVTLSCSPISGHRSVSWYQQTPGQGLQFLFEYFSETQRNKGNFPGRFSGRQFSNSRSEMNVSTLELGDSALYLCASSPTSMGNTGELFFGEGSRLTVL.

The chain couples TRBV6-1 to TRBJ2-1; 13 nucleotides agree with TRBD2. The CDR3 covers 15 residues. With 5 bases clipped from V and 5 bases from J, the junction kept 3 bases outside the gene matches. Germline lookup yields CDR1 MNHNS and CDR2 SASEGT. The CDR3 spells CASSLLAGGHNEQFF. CDR3 sequence (DNA): TGTGCCAGCAGTCTACTAGCGGGGGGGCACAATGAGCAGTTCTTC.

The rearrangement joins TRBV27 to TRBJ2-7, with D possibly TRBD1 on 5 matching bases. The CDR3 is 14 residues long. The V and J ends lost 3 bases and 3 bases respectively, with 12 bases between them. The germline V gene encodes CDR1 MNHEY and CDR2 SMNVEV (reference sequence). CDR3 sequence: CASSFRAGYYEQYF. In DNA, the CDR3 is TGTGCCAGCAGTTTTAGGGCAGGGTACTACGAGCAGTACTTC.

The rearrangement links TRBV5-4 to TRBJ2-5; no clear D. Trimming removed 5 bases from V and 1 base from J, with 12 bases in between. The CDR3 loop spans 14 amino acids. The germline V gene has CDR1 SGHNT and CDR2 YYREEE (reference sequence). CDR3 sequence: CASSSTFSQETQYF. The CDR3 DNA reads as TGTGCCAGCAGTTCTACTTTTTCCCAAGAGACCCAGTACTTC.

The chain combines TRBV7-3 with TRBJ1-6; TRBD1 might be the D (5 bases). Germline CDR1 reads SGHTA; CDR2 reads FQGTGA. This CDR3 contains 14 residues. V lost 2 bases, J lost 8 bases, and 10 bases lay in between. The CDR3 region is CASSLLGVDSPLHF. Here the CDR3 DNA reads TGTGCCAGCAGCTTATTAGGGGTTGATTCACCCCTCCACTTT.

V gene TRBV29-1 combines with J gene TRBJ2-3; tentatively, D is TRBD1 (5 bases). Germline CDR1 reads SQVTM; CDR2 reads ANQGSEA. The germline V and J ends were trimmed by 7 bases and 0 bases, with 14 bases remaining between them. The CDR3 is 14 residues long. CDR3 in amino acids: CSARQTGSTDTQYF. As DNA, the CDR3 is TGCAGCGCTCGACAGACCGGGAGCACAGATACGCAGTATTTT.

This rearrangement joins TRBV20-1 to TRBJ2-3, with unresolved D. V lost 7 bases and J lost 1, with 3 bases in between. The CDR3 is made up of 10 amino acids. In germline, CDR1 is DFQATT, CDR2 SNEGSKA (reference sequence). The CDR3 reads CSVGTDTQYF. The CDR3 DNA is TGCAGTGTCGGCACAGATACGCAGTATTTT.

DNA for the CDR3: TGTGCCAGCAGTTTAACCCCAGGGGGCTACGAGCAGTACTTC. It encodes CASSLTPGGYEQYF. This chain connects TRBV28 to TRBJ2-7; TRBD1 agrees at 7 bases. The CDR3 spans 14 residues. V lost 2 bases and J lost 3; bases outside the gene matches: 4. Germline V gives CDR1 MDHEN, CDR2 SYDVKM.

V gene TRBV10-1 combines with J gene TRBJ1-5, with D maybe TRBD1 (5 bases). V dropped 3 bases and J dropped 3 bases, with 12 bases sitting between them. The CDR3 consists of 15 residues. Germline lookup yields CDR1 WNHNN and CDR2 SYGVQD (reference sequence). The CDR3 DNA is TGCGCCAGCAGTGACAAGGGCAGGGACAATCAGCCCCAGCATTTT. This sequence encodes CASSDKGRDNQPQHF.